A single sample is the source of the 24 T cell receptor beta chains below, sequenced in a study of monozygotic twins with inflammatory bowel disease. TCRdb reworked the 5' RACE reads into one entry per CDR3 protein, no DNA. The repertoire table contains around 40,000 distinct CDR3 sequences. The sequenced sample was blood. The receptor source for this set is a human donor with ulcerative colitis or Crohn's disease, or a healthy co-twin of an affected twin (not recorded which).

This sequence joins TRBV30 and TRBJ1-2; TCRdb's D call, TRBD1, is unchecked because there is no DNA. The CDR3 is 15 amino acids. The germline CDR1 and CDR2 sequences are GTSNPN and SVGIG (reference sequence). CDR3 sequence: CAWRAQGVMNYGYTF.

The rearrangement uses TRBV6-1 and TRBJ1-1; absent DNA, TCRdb's TRBD1 call cannot be checked. Germline loops: CDR1 MNHNS, CDR2 SASEGT. This CDR3 comprises 15 residues. This chain's CDR3 is CASSPRDRGNTEAFF.

CDR3 protein: CAWTGKRTVRGSTEAFF. The chain employs TRBV30 and TRBJ1-1. The CDR3 contains 17 residues. CDR1 GTSNPN and CDR2 SVGIG come from the germline V gene (reference sequence).

The gene calls are TRBV13 and TRBJ2-5; TCRdb's D gene call, TRBD2, goes unchecked for lack of DNA. This CDR3 has 14 amino acids. Germline values: CDR1 PRHDT, CDR2 FYEKMQ (reference sequence). The CDR3 sequence is CASSSRKTQETQYF.

The rearrangement uses TRBV7-2 and TRBJ1-6. The CDR3 runs 15 residues. Per the germline V gene, CDR1 is SGHTA and CDR2 is FQGNSA. The CDR3 here is CASSLEASRNSPLHF.

This rearrangement joins TRBV9 to TRBJ2-1; the TCRdb D gene call, TRBD1, has no DNA to confirm it. Germline V gene lookup returns CDR1 SGDLS and CDR2 YYNGEE. The length of the CDR3 is 15 residues. The CDR3 loop is CASSTDPGSYNEQFF.

The chain is built from TRBV20-1 and TRBJ2-1. This CDR3 has 14 amino acids. Germline V gives CDR1 DFQATT, CDR2 SNEGSKA (reference sequence). This chain's CDR3 is CSARDPSSYNEQFF.

This rearrangement joins TRBV4-3 to TRBJ2-5. CDR1 and CDR2 from the germline V gene are LGHNA and YSLEER. This CDR3 contains 16 residues. The CDR3 region is CASSWRPGPLQETQYF.

V and J are TRBV4-1 and TRBJ2-7; the D call of TRBD1 rests on TCRdb alone, since no DNA is present to check it. CDR1 and CDR2 (germline): MGHRA, YSYEKL. The CDR3 runs to 15 residues. The CDR3 is CASSQGPGTTYEQYF.

J is TRBJ2-1 and V is TRBV5-1; the TRBD2 assignment by TCRdb is unverifiable without DNA. The CDR3 sequence is 19 residues long. Germline V CDR1 and CDR2: SGHRS, YFSETQ. The CDR3: CASSLVIGRTSGSYNEQFF. The variable domain in full, with the rest retrieved from reference TRBV5-1 and TRBJ2-1, is KAGVTQTPRYLIKTRGQQVTLSCSPISGHRSVSWYQQTPGQGLQFLFEYFSETQRNKGNFPGRFSGRQFSNSRSEMNVSTLELGDSALYLCASSLVIGRTSGSYNEQFFGPGTRLTVL.

V usage is TRBV6-2 or TRBV6-3 and J usage is TRBJ2-7. Per the germline V gene, CDR1 is MNHEY and CDR2 is SVGEGT. The CDR3 is 13 residues long. The CDR3 loop reads CASSKEVPYEQYF.

The chain combines TRBV12-5 with TRBJ2-3; the D gene TCRdb calls, TRBD1, cannot be checked with no DNA. Germline lookup yields CDR1 LGHNT and CDR2 FRNRAP. This CDR3 spans 17 amino acids. CDR3: CASGSPGQGMETDTQYF.

The genes are TRBV18 and TRBJ1-4; checking the TCRdb D call of TRBD1 is not possible without DNA. The CDR3 runs to 13 residues. Per germline, CDR1 KGHSH and CDR2 LQKENI. Here the CDR3 reads CASSPNRDRKLFF.

The chain joins TRBV5-4 to TRBJ1-2; checking the TCRdb D call of TRBD1 is not possible without DNA. CDR1 is SGHNT and CDR2 is YYREEE in the germline V gene (reference sequence). This CDR3 is built from 14 residues. The CDR3 region is CASSPTGASYGYTF. The whole variable domain, filled in from reference TRBV5-4 and TRBJ1-2, reads ETGVTQSPTHLIKTRGQQVTLRCSSQSGHNTVSWYQQALGQGPQFIFQYYREEENGRGNFPPRFSGLQFPNYSSELNVNALELDDSALYLCASSPTGASYGYTFGSGTRLTVV.

CDR3 loop: CASRPDANSYNEQFF. The V call is TRBV6-1, the J call TRBJ2-1. Germline V gene lookup returns CDR1 MNHNS and CDR2 SASEGT. This CDR3 region has 15 residues.

The V gene is TRBV24-1, the J gene TRBJ2-3; TCRdb calls TRBD2, which cannot be checked without DNA. Germline V gene data show CDR1 as KGHDR and CDR2 as SFDVKD. The CDR3 length is 17 residues. This CDR3 is CATSSGTSGGRTDTQYF.

The gene calls are TRBV7-9 and TRBJ2-7; there is no DNA to check the TCRdb D call of TRBD1. From germline, CDR1 is SEHNR and CDR2 FQNEAQ (reference sequence). The CDR3 runs 17 residues. The CDR3 protein is CASSESFFGTSLYEQYF.

The chain has TRBV11-2 and TRBJ1-4. The germline V gene encodes CDR1 SGHAT and CDR2 FQNNGV. The CDR3 runs to 11 residues. The CDR3 spells CATSRGEKLFF.

V is TRBV18 and J is TRBJ2-1; lacking DNA, the TRBD1 call made by TCRdb goes unchecked. This CDR3 region has 13 residues. Germline lookup yields CDR1 KGHSH and CDR2 LQKENI. Here the CDR3 reads CASASARVGEQFF.

This rearrangement joins TRBV5-1 to TRBJ2-3; checking the TCRdb D call of TRBD2 is not possible without DNA. CDR1 and CDR2 from the germline V gene are SGHRS and YFSETQ. This CDR3 has 17 amino acids. The CDR3 is CASSLAGAGVRTDTQYF.

V and J are TRBV20-1 and TRBJ1-5. Germline V lookup: CDR1 DFQATT, CDR2 SNEGSKA (reference sequence). The CDR3 sequence is 14 residues long. The CDR3 is CSARVQAGNQPQHF.

The rearrangement joins TRBV30 to TRBJ1-5. The CDR3 has 14 residues. CDR1 and CDR2 (germline): GTSNPN, SVGIG (reference sequence). CDR3 loop: CAWSGPELNQPQHF.

The rearrangement joins TRBV7-3 to TRBJ2-3; lacking DNA, the TRBD2 call made by TCRdb goes unchecked. The CDR3 is 15 residues long. The germline V gene encodes CDR1 SGHTA and CDR2 FQGTGA. The CDR3 is CASSSSGAGVDTQYF. Filled out from reference TRBV7-3 and TRBJ2-3, the complete variable domain reads GAGVSQTPSNKVTEKGKYVELRCDPISGHTALYWYRQSLGQGPEFLIYFQGTGAADDSGLPNDRFFAVRPEGSVSTLKIQRTERGDSAVYLCASSSSGAGVDTQYFGPGTRLTVL.

V and J are TRBV28 and TRBJ2-5; TCRdb designates TRBD2, a call that cannot be tested without DNA. The CDR3 has 15 amino acids. Looked up from germline, CDR1 is MDHEN and CDR2 is SYDVKM. CDR3 loop: CASSLSRREKETQYF.